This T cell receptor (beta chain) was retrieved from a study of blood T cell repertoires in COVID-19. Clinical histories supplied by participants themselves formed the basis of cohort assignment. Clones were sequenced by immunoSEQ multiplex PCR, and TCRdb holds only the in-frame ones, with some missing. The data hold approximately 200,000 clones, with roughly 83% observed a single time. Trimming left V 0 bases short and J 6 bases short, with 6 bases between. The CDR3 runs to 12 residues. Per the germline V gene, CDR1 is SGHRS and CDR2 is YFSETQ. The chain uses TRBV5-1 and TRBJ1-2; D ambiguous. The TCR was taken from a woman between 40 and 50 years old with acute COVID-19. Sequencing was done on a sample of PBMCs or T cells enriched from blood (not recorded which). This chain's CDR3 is CASSLGRNGYTF. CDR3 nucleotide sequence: TGCGCCAGCAGCTTGGGGAGGAATGGCTACACCTTC.